This paragraph covers one TCR beta chain sequence. Antigen specificity is unknown. The sample originates from a study of response to subunit inactivated influenza vaccine. Study-wide findings and caveats: Researchers suggested that each seasonal influenza vaccination recruits few new T cells.

The V gene's germline CDR1 is SGHAT and CDR2 FQNNGV. The V segment lost 5 bases and the J segment 8 bases; nucleotides outside the gene matches: 8. The CDR3 loop spans 14 amino acids. Using its own MiXCR run on the RT-PCR reads, TCRdb lists one record per CDR3 protein. Altogether roughly 500,000 distinct CDR3 sequences are present, 25% being singletons, with the ten largest covering less than 2.5%. The V and J genes are TRBV11-2 and TRBJ2-1; 8 bases agree with TRBD2. The material was CD4+ T cells sorted from PBMCs, obtained about 5 days after vaccination. This clonotype was sampled from a man aged 45 to 65 who received an inactivated influenza vaccine. CDR3 sequence reads: CASSTRGGIDEQFF. In DNA, the CDR3 is TGTGCCAGCAGCACCCGGGGGGGTATCGATGAGCAGTTCTTC. The full variable domain, rest sourced from reference TRBV11-2 and TRBJ2-1, is EAGVAQSPRYKIIEKRQSVAFWCNPISGHATLYWYQQILGQGPKLLIQFQNNGVVDDSQLPKDRFSAERLKGVDSTLKIQPAKLEDSAVYLCASSTRGGIDEQFFGPGTRLTVL.